The 8 T cell receptor beta chains in this list originate from one sample, sequenced in a study of blood T cell repertoires in COVID-19 (dated by TCRdb to the early 2020s). Library preparation used the immunoSEQ multiplex PCR assay. TCRdb limited this immuneACCESS table to in-frame rearrangements with V and J called. A share of clones is missing; checked studies link under half to unresolved V genes, and the rest is unexplained. Present in this sample are about 190,000 clones, approximately 88% of which were seen just once. The ten largest make up roughly 3.2% of the sample. The specimen sequenced was PBMCs or T cells enriched from blood (not recorded which). These TCRs come from a woman in her 30s who had recovered from COVID-19.

This chain links TRBV7-3 with TRBJ1-1; D is perhaps TRBD1 (5 bases). CDR1 is SGHTA, CDR2 FQGTGA, per germline. The CDR3 consists of 14 residues. V was trimmed by 3 bases and J by 3 bases, leaving 11 bases between them. CDR3 sequence: CASSFQRGDTEAFF. Here the CDR3 DNA reads TGTGCCAGCAGCTTTCAAAGGGGTGACACTGAAGCTTTCTTT.

Only one count was recorded for this clone. The CDR3 region is CASSAPPSGVMRELFF. The CDR3 coding sequence is TGTGCCAGCAGCGCCCCCCCTAGCGGGGTTATGAGGGAGCTGTTTTTT. This rearrangement joins TRBV9 to TRBJ2-2; 9 bases map to TRBD2. The CDR3 is made up of 16 amino acids. Losses at the gene ends were 3 bases for V and 9 bases for J; bases not matched to a gene: 12. CDR1 is SGDLS and CDR2 is YYNGEE in the germline V gene.

The chain has TRBV7-8 and TRBJ1-4; 10 positions agree with TRBD1. The CDR3 consists of 14 residues. Germline V lookup: CDR1 SGHVS, CDR2 FQNEAQ. Trimming took 5 bases from V and 8 from J; bases not matched to a gene: 5. Here the CDR3 reads CASSKGQGNEKLFF. In DNA, the CDR3 is TGTGCCAGCAGCAAGGGACAGGGGAACGAAAAACTGTTTTTT.

DNA for the CDR3: TGCGCCAGCAGCCGAGGGGACTTTGGCTCTGGAAACACCATATATTTT. It specifies CASSRGDFGSGNTIYF. The chain carries TRBV5-1 and TRBJ1-3, with D perhaps TRBD1 (5 bases). From germline, CDR1 is SGHRS and CDR2 YFSETQ. V lost 4 bases, J lost 0 bases, and 14 bases lay in between. There are 16 residues in the CDR3.

The V gene is TRBV5-1, the J gene TRBJ1-2; a weak D match, TRBD1 (6 bases). The germline gives CDR1 SGHRS, CDR2 YFSETQ. This CDR3 is built from 15 residues. Between the trimmed V and J ends, which lost 0 bases and 4 bases, there was a span of 13 bases. In DNA form, the CDR3 reads TGCGCCAGCAGCTTGGCTACAGGGTTGGCCTATGGCTACACCTTC. This sequence encodes CASSLATGLAYGYTF.

The chain carries TRBV2 and TRBJ1-3; 7 bases map to TRBD1. V lost 2 bases to trimming and J lost 0 bases; unmatched junction nucleotides: 1. The length of the CDR3 is 15 residues. Germline V gene data show CDR1 as SNHLY and CDR2 as FYNNEI. DNA for the CDR3: TGTGCCAGCAGTGAATGGACAGGCTCTGGAAACACCATATATTTT. It is translated as CASSEWTGSGNTIYF.

The chain combines TRBV28 with TRBJ2-3; 7 nucleotides agree with TRBD1. CDR3 size: 15 residues. Losses at the gene ends were 8 bases for V and 5 bases for J; bases not matched to a gene: 13. From germline, CDR1 is MDHEN and CDR2 SYDVKM. The CDR3: CASGIQTGIGDTQYF. In nucleotides, the CDR3 is TGTGCCAGCGGAATACAGACAGGGATAGGAGATACGCAGTATTTT.

Notes on this clone: Other nucleotide sequences from this sample produce the same CDR3. The rearrangement uses TRBV5-1 and TRBJ2-3, with a tentative D call TRBD1 (5 bases). The CDR3 has 15 amino acids. Germline loops: CDR1 SGHRS, CDR2 YFSETQ. V gave up 1 base and J gave up 1 base, with 10 bases separating them. CDR3 loop: CASSLRGLGTDTQYF. The DNA of the CDR3 is TGCGCCAGCAGCTTGAGGGGTCTAGGCACAGATACGCAGTATTTT.